This T cell receptor beta chain was documented in a study of metastatic and nonmetastatic thyroid tumors. All patients were treatment-naive before thyroid surgery. Authors' methods: The study's classifier, a distant-metastasis tool for papillary thyroid cancer, was built using CDR3 differences across clinicopathological groups. TCRdb re-called clones from the PCR reads using MiXCR. It is TCRdb's table, rather than the study itself, that gives the V and J calls and clone size. The data contain tens of thousands of clones, 16% of them seen just once; the ten biggest clones take up approximately 21%. For this clone: One end of the junction varies from germline; a read error may be responsible.

The material sequenced was blood. The receptor was derived from a female donor with papillary thyroid cancer or a benign thyroid nodule (not recorded which). Some clones in this sample may be carry-over from other donors' samples.

In DNA form, the CDR3 reads TGTGTCAGTAGGGAACAGGTGAGCTATGGCTACACCTTC. It encodes CVSREQVSYGYTF. J is TRBJ1-2 and V is TRBV19; tentatively, D is TRBD1 (5 bases). The length of the CDR3 is 13 residues. Germline CDR1 LNHDA, CDR2 SQIVND (reference sequence).